This record concerns one TCR beta chain sequence. What it recognizes is unknown. The sample originates from a study of shared clonotypes between healthy human individuals. The study, taken as a whole, reports: Depth was large, yet rarefaction showed that sorted-subset sequencing was incomplete.

All donors were Caucasian adults living in Nashville, Tennessee. Germline V CDR1 and CDR2: SQVTM, ANQGSEA. The CDR3 totals 16 residues. J lost 1 base, V lost 7 bases, and 13 bases had no gene match. Some clones are missing from TCRdb's copy, which holds only in-frame ones; the method was immunoSEQ multiplex PCR. The sample lists 730,000 or so clones; about three quarters were seen once. The material sequenced was memory CD4+ T cells sorted from blood. Sample subset: CD45RA-negative fraction. The chain recombines TRBV29-1 with TRBJ2-5; TRBD1 aligns across 9 bases. The origin of this receptor is a woman between 25 and 40 years old in good health. In nucleotides, the CDR3 is TGCAGCGAGCCTTTACCTTTGGACAGGGGCCAAGAGACCCAGTACTTC. Its protein product is CSEPLPLDRGQETQYF.